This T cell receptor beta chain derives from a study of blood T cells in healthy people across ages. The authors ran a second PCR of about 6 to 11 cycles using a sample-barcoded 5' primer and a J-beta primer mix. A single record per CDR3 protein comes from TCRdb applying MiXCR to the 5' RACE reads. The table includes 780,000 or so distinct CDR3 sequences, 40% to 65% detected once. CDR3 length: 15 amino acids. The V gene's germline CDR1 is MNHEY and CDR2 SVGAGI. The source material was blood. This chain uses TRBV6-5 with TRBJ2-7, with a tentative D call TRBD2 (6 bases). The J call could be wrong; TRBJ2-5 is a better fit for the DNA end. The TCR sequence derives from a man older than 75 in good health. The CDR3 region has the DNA TGTGCCAGCGGATGGGGGGTCGGACCATCGGAGACCCAGTACTTC. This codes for CASGWGVGPSETQYF.